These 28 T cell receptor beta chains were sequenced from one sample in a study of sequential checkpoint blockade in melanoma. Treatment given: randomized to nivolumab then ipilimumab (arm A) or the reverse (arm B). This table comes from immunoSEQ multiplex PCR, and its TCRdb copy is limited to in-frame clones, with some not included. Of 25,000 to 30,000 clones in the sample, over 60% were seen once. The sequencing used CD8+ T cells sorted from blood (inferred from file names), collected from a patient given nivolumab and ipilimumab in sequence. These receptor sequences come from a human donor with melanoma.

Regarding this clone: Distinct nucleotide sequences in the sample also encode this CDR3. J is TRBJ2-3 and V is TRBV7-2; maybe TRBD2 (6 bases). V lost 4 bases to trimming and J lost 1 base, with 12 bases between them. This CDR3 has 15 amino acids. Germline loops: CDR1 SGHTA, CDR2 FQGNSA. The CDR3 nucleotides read TGTGCCAGCAGCTCCTATCCGGGGGGCACAGATACGCAGTATTTT. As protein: CASSSYPGGTDTQYF.

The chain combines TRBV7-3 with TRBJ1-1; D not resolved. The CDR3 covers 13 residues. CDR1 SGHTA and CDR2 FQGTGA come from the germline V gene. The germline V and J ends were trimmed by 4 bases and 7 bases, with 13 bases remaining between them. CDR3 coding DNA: TGTGCCAGCAGCTACGACGGTAGACTTGAAGCTTTCTTT. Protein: CASSYDGRLEAFF.

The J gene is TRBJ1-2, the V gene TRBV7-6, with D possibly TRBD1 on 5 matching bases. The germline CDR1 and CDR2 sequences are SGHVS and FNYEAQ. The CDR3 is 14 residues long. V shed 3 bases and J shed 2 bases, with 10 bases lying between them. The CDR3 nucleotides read TGTGCCAGCAGCTTGGACACAACGAACTATGGCTACACCTTC. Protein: CASSLDTTNYGYTF. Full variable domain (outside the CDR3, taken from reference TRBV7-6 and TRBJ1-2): GAGVSQSPRYKVTKRGQDVALRCDPISGHVSLYWYRQALGQGPEFLTYFNYEAQQDKSGLPNDRFSAERPEGSISTLTIQRTEQRDSAMYRCASSLDTTNYGYTFGSGTRLTVV.

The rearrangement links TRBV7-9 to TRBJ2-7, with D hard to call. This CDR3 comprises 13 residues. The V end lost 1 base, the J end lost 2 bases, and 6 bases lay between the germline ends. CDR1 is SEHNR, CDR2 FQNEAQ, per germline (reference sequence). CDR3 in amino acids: CASSLGEAYEQYF. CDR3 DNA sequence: TGTGCCAGCAGCTTAGGTGAGGCCTACGAGCAGTACTTC.

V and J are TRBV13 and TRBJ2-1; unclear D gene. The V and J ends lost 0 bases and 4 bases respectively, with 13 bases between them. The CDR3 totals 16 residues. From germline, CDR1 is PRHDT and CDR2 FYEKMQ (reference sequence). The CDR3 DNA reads TGTGCCAGCAGCTTAGGCCCTCCAGGCTTTTACAATGAGCAGTTCTTC. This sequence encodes CASSLGPPGFYNEQFF.

The CDR3 loop is CASSWWAAGTYNEQFF. For the CDR3, the DNA is TGCGCCAGCAGTTGGTGGGCAGCGGGGACGTACAATGAGCAGTTCTTC. The chain is built from TRBV5-1 and TRBJ2-1; 7 bases align to TRBD2. Unmatched junction bases numbered 12, after V lost 5 bases and J lost 4 bases. The CDR3 length is 16 residues. CDR1 and CDR2 (germline): SGHRS, YFSETQ.

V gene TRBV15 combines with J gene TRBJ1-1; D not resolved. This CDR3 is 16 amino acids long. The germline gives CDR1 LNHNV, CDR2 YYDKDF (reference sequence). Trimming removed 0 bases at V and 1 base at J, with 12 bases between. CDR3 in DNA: TGTGCCACCAGCAGAGATCTACGGCAGGCGAACACTGAAGCTTTCTTT. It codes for CATSRDLRQANTEAFF. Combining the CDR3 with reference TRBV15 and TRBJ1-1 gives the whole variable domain DAMVIQNPRYQVTQFGKPVTLSCSQTLNHNVMYWYQQKSSQAPKLLFHYYDKDFNNEADTPDNFQSRRPNTSFCFLDIRSPGLGDTAMYLCATSRDLRQANTEAFFGQGTRLTVV.

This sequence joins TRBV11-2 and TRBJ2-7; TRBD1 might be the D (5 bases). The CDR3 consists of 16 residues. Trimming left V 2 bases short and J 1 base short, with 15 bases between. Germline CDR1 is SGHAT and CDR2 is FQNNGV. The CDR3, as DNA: TGTGCCAGCAGCTTAATAGCCACAGGCTTTTCCTACGAGCAGTACTTC. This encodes CASSLIATGFSYEQYF.

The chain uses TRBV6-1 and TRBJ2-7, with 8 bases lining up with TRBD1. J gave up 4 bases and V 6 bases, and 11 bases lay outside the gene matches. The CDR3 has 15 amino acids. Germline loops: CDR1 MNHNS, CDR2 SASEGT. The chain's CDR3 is CASRPPQGAGYEQYF. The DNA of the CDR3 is TGTGCCAGCAGGCCCCCCCAGGGGGCGGGGTACGAGCAGTACTTC.

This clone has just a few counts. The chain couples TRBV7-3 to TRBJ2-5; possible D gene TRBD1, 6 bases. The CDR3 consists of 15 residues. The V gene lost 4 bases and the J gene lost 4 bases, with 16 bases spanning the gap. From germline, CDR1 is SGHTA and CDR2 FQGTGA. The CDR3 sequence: CASSSTGTWGETQYF. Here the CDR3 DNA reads TGTGCCAGCAGCTCCACCGGGACATGGGGAGAGACCCAGTACTTC. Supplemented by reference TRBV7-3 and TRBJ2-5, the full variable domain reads GAGVSQTPSNKVTEKGKYVELRCDPISGHTALYWYRQSLGQGPEFLIYFQGTGAADDSGLPNDRFFAVRPEGSVSTLKIQRTERGDSAVYLCASSSTGTWGETQYFGPGTRLLVL.

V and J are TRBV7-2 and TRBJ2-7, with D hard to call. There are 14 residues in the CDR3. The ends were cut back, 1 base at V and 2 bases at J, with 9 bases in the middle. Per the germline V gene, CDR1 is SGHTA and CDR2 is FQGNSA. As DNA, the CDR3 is TGTGCCAGCAGCTTAGTTCCTGAGCCCTACGAGCAGTACTTC. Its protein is CASSLVPEPYEQYF.

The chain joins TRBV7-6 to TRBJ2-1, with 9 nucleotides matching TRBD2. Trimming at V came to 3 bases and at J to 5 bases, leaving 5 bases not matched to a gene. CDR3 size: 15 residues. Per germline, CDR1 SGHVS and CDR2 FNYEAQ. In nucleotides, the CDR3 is TGTGCCAGCAGCTTTGCTCTAGCGGGGAACAATGAGCAGTTCTTC. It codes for CASSFALAGNNEQFF.

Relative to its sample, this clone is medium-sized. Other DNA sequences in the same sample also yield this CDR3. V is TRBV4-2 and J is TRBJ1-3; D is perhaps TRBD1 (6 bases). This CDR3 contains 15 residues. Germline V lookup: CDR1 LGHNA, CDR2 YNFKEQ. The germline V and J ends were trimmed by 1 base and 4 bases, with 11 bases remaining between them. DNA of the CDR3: TGTGCCAGCAGCCAAGGAACAGGGTCCGGAAACACCATATATTTT. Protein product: CASSQGTGSGNTIYF.

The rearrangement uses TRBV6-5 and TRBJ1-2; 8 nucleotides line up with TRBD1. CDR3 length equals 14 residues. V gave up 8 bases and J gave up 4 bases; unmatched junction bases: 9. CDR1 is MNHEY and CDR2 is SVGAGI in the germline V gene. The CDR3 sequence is CASSPDRASYGYTF. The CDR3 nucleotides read TGTGCCAGCTCCCCGGACAGGGCGAGCTATGGCTACACCTTC.

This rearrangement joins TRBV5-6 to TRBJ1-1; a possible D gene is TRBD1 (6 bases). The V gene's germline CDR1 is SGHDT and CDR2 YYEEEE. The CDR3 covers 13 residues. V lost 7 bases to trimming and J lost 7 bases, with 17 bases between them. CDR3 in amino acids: CASVSRGDNEAFF. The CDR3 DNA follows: TGTGCCAGCGTAAGCAGGGGTGACAATGAAGCTTTCTTT.

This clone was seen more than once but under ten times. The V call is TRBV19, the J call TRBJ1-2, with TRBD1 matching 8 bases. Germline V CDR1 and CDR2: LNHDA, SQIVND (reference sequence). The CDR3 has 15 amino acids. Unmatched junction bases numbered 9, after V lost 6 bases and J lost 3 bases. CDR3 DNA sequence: TGTGCCAGTAGCTGGACAGGGAAGATTCACTATGGCTACACCTTC. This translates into CASSWTGKIHYGYTF. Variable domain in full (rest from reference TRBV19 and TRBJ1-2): DGGITQSPKYLFRKEGQNVTLSCEQNLNHDAMYWYRQDPGQGLRLIYYSQIVNDFQKGDIAEGYSVSREKKESFPLTVTSAQKNPTAFYLCASSWTGKIHYGYTFGSGTRLTVV.

CDR3 nucleotides: TGTGCCAGCAGCTTGTGGGGGGAGAAAATCGATGAGCAGTTCTTC. It is translated as CASSLWGEKIDEQFF. This chain uses TRBV9 with TRBJ2-1, with a weak D call TRBD2 (6 bases). CDR3 length: 15 residues. Germline CDR1 is SGDLS and CDR2 is YYNGEE. V shed 4 bases and J shed 8 bases, with 19 bases lying between them.

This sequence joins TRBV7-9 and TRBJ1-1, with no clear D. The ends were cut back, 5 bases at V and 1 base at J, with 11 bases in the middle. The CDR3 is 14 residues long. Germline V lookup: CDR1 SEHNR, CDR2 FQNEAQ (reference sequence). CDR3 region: CASSLSGSNTEAFF. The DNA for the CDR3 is TGTGCCAGCAGCCTATCGGGGTCGAACACTGAAGCTTTCTTT.

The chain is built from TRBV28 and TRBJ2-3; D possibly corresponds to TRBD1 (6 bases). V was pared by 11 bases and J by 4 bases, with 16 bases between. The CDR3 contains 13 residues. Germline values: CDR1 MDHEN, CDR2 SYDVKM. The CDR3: CASQTGFADTQYF. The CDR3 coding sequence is TGTGCCTCACAAACAGGGTTCGCAGATACGCAGTATTTT.

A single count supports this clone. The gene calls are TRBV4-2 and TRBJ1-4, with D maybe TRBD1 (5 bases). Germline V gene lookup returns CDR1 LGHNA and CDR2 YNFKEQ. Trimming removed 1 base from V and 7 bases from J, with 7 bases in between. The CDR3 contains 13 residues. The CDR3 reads CASSQADSEKLFF. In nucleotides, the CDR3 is TGTGCCAGCAGCCAAGCTGACAGTGAAAAACTGTTTTTT.

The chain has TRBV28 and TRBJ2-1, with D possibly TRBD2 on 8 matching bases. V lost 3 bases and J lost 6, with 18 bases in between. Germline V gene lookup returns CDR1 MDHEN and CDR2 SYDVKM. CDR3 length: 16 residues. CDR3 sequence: CASSFSPGGGRNEQFF. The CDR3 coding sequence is TGTGCCAGCAGTTTCTCCCCGGGAGGGGGCCGCAATGAGCAGTTCTTC.

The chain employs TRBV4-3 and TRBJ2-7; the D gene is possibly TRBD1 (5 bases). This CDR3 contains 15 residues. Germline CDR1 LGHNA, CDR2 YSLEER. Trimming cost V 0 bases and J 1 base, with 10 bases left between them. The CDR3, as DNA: TGCGCCAGCAGCCAAGATCCCCAGGGATCCTACGAGCAGTACTTC. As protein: CASSQDPQGSYEQYF.

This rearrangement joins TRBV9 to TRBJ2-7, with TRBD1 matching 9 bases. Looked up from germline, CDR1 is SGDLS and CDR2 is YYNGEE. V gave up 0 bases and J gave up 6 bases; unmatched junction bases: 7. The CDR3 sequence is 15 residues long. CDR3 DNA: TGTGCCAGCAGCGTAGCAGGGACAGGGAGGAGCGAGCAGTACTTC. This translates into CASSVAGTGRSEQYF.

CDR3 DNA: TGTGCCAGCAGCGTAGGAAGGGGATCTAACTATGGCTACACCTTC. Its protein is CASSVGRGSNYGYTF. The chain is built from TRBV9 and TRBJ1-2, with D possibly TRBD1 on 5 matching bases. The germline gives CDR1 SGDLS, CDR2 YYNGEE. CDR3 size: 15 residues. Trimming took off 0 bases at V and 0 bases at J, with 9 bases between the two ends.

The CDR3 region has the DNA TGCGCCAGCACCAAAGGGGATCTCAGGGAGGGCACTGAAGCTTTCTTT. Translation gives CASTKGDLREGTEAFF. The genes are TRBV5-1 and TRBJ1-1; possibly TRBD1 for D (5 bases). The CDR3 has 16 amino acids. V lost 6 bases and J 4 bases, leaving 22 bases between the germline ends. Per germline, CDR1 SGHRS and CDR2 YFSETQ.

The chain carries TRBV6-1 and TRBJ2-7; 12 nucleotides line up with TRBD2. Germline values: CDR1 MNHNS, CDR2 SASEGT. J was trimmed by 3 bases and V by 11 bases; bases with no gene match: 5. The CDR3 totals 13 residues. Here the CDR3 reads CAVWTSGNYEQYF. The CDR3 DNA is TGTGCCGTCTGGACTAGCGGGAACTACGAGCAGTACTTC.

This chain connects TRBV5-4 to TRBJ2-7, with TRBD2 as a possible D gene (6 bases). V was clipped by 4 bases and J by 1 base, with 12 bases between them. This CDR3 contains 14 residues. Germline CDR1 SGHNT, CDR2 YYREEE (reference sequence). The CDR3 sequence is CASSPRDLSYEQYF. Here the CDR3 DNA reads TGTGCCAGCAGCCCTCGGGACTTGTCCTACGAGCAGTACTTC.

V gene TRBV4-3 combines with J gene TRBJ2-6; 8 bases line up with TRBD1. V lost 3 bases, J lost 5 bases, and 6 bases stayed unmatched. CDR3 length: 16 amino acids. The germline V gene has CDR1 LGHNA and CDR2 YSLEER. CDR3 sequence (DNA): TGCGCCAGCAGCCAGGTACAGGGGGTAAGGGCCAACGTCCTGACTTTC. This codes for CASSQVQGVRANVLTF.